This T cell receptor beta chain appears in the sequencing data of a study of PD-L1 blockade in urothelial cancer. Whole-study context: From 2014, patients received atezolizumab, given as 1,200 mg intravenously every 3 weeks.

Time point: peripheral blood 6 weeks after treatment start. Sequencing used immunoSEQ multiplex PCR; TCRdb keeps in-frame clones, though not all of them. The sample records 40,000 or so clones, roughly 90% being singletons. The source of this sequence is a man aged 55 to 69 with urothelial cancer. This specimen consisted of PBMCs, obtained around atezolizumab (anti-PD-L1) treatment.

The CDR3 protein is CASSLGPGGSTLNEQFF. CDR3 in DNA: TGTGCCAGCAGCTTAGGTCCGGGCGGGAGTACGCTCAATGAGCAGTTCTTC. The chain couples TRBV7-2 to TRBJ2-1; TRBD2 matches 7 bases. Germline loops: CDR1 SGHTA, CDR2 FQGNSA. With 1 base clipped from V and 6 bases from J, the junction kept 12 bases outside the gene matches. The CDR3 spans 17 residues.